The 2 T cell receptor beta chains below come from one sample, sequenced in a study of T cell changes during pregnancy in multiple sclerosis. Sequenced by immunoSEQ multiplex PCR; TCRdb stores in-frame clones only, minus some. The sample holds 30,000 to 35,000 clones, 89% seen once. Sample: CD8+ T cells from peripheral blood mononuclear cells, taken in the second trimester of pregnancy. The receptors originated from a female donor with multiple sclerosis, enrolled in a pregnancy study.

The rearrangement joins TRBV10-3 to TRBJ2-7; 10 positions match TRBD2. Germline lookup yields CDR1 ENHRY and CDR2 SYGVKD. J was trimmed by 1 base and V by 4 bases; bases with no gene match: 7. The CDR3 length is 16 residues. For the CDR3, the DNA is TGTGCCATCAGTGGGGCAGCGGGAGGGGGGTCCTACGAGCAGTACTTC. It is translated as CAISGAAGGGSYEQYF.

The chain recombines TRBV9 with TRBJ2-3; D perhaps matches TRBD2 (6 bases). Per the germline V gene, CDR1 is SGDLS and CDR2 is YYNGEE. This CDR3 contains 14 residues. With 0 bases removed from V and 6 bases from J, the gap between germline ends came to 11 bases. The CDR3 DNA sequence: TGTGCCAGCAGCGTAGGCGGGGTCCAGGATACGCAGTATTTT. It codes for CASSVGGVQDTQYF.